A selection of T cell receptor beta chains follows, all from one sample in a study of radiotherapy plus CTLA-4 blockade in lung cancer. Generated by immunoSEQ multiplex PCR, the TCRdb table keeps only in-frame clones and is missing some. In the table there are fewer than 50,000 clones, almost 65% of which are singletons. The starting material was peripheral blood, obtained from a patient treated with radiotherapy plus ipilimumab. These receptors came from a human donor with non-small cell lung cancer who had a partial response to radiotherapy plus ipilimumab. Each CDR3 is given with its conserved first and last residue. The D gene is left open where the match is weak. Expanded clones are given a class, and other clones once, few, many or no size at all.

d_call cdr3_length j_call clone_size v_call cdr3_aa cdr3_nt
NA 13 TRBJ2-5 NA TRBV11-2 CASSFAGAETQYF TGTGCCAGCAGCTTTGCAGGGGCAGAGACCCAGTACTTC
NA 15 TRBJ1-2 few TRBV4-2 CASSQEGSPGYGYTF TGTGCCAGCAGCCAAGAAGGTTCCCCGGGGTATGGCTACACCTTC
NA 12 TRBJ1-2 NA TRBV29-1 CSAIFVTYGYTF TGCAGCGCTATATTTGTTACCTATGGCTACACCTTC
TRBD1 14 TRBJ1-1 few TRBV29-1 CSVEGTGGNTEAFF TGCAGCGTAGAAGGGACAGGAGGGAACACTGAAGCTTTCTTT
TRBD1 17 TRBJ1-6 once TRBV27 CASSPSGDSSYNSPLHF TGTGCCAGCAGCCCCTCAGGGGACAGCTCCTATAATTCACCCCTCCACTTT
NA 13 TRBJ2-5 NA TRBV11-2 CASSLDAEETQYF TGTGCCAGCAGCTTAGATGCGGAAGAGACCCAGTACTTC
NA 15 TRBJ1-6 few TRBV25-1 CASSPATGLNSPLHF TGTGCCAGCAGTCCCGCGACAGGACTCAATTCACCCCTCCACTTT
TRBD1 18 TRBJ1-6 NA TRBV10-2 CASSESGTGSSYNSPLHF TGCGCCAGCAGTGAGTCGGGGACAGGGAGCTCCTATAATTCACCCCTCCACTTT
TRBD1 14 TRBJ1-1 NA TRBV2 CASSATGGDTEAFF TGTGCCAGCAGCGCTACAGGGGGAGACACTGAAGCTTTCTTT
NA 15 TRBJ2-6 few TRBV7-7 CASSELGSGANVLTF TGTGCTAGCAGTGAACTTGGCTCTGGGGCCAACGTCCTGACTTTC
TRBD1 12 TRBJ1-2 NA TRBV5-1 CASSSDRYGYTF TGCGCCAGCAGCTCGGACAGGTATGGCTACACCTTC
NA 14 TRBJ2-4 NA TRBV7-6 CASSAGGPLDIQYF TGTGCCAGCAGTGCCGGAGGTCCTTTAGACATTCAGTACTTC
TRBD1 14 TRBJ2-7 NA TRBV7-2 CASSSGTGGGEQYF TGTGCCAGCAGCTCCGGGACAGGGGGCGGCGAGCAGTACTTC
NA 15 TRBJ2-5 NA TRBV5-4 CASSLLSRGVETQYF TGTGCCAGCAGCTTGCTTTCCCGAGGAGTGGAGACCCAGTACTTC
TRBD2 13 TRBJ2-4 NA TRBV6-5 CASSQTSQNIQYF TGTGCCAGCAGCCAGACTAGCCAAAACATTCAGTACTTC